What follows describes a single T cell receptor beta chain. CDR3 length equals 15 residues. V lost 0 bases, J lost 7 bases, and 11 bases lay in between. Germline loops: CDR1 SGDLS, CDR2 YYNGEE. These data originate in a study of T-cell reconstitution after alpha-beta-depleted transplantation in children. A library of TCRbeta sequences, prepared with unique molecular identifiers, was generated. TCRdb itself ran the PCR reads through MiXCR, one entry per CDR3 protein. The sample holds a few hundred thousand distinct CDR3 sequences, about 16% seen once. This clonotype originated in a human donor who donated a stem cell graft to a child with acute lymphoblastic leukemia. The chain uses TRBV9 and TRBJ1-6; unclear D gene. The specimen comprised PBMCs from the stem cell graft donor, sampled from the stem cell graft. The CDR3: CASSVGLEQNSPLHF. The CDR3 DNA sequence: TGTGCCAGCAGCGTAGGACTGGAACAGAATTCACCCCTCCACTTT.